The entry that follows covers one T cell receptor (beta chain) sequence. The antigen remains unidentified. Germline CDR1 reads SEHNR; CDR2 reads FQNEAQ (reference sequence). Losses at the gene ends were 4 bases for V and 4 bases for J; bases not matched to a gene: 9. This CDR3 spans 15 amino acids. The sample comes from a study of Graves' ophthalmopathy and Graves' hyperthyroidism. For the study at large: Peripheral blood was gathered at first diagnosis, ahead of any treatment whatsoever. Study findings and constraints: Clonotypes were expanded in thyroid at above 0.001 frequency, and most also appeared in blood.

TCR beta CDR3 regions were amplified from RNA transcripts. In the first round, RT-PCR was carried out with HTBI primers, and a multiplex PCR formed the second round. MiXCR, run by TCRdb on the multiplex PCR reads, gives a single entry per CDR3 protein. The repertoire holds around 16,000 distinct CDR3 sequences, with 46% as singletons. Serum thyroxine and TRAb, along with clinical symptoms, thyroid ultrasound and orbital computed tomography, were what diagnosis relied on. Around 9.9 ml of fresh blood yielded the PBMCs by density gradient. V and J are TRBV7-9 and TRBJ2-7; 8 bases align to TRBD2. Sequenced input: peripheral blood. The TCR comes from a woman in her 40s with stable Graves' hyperthyroidism. The DNA of the CDR3 is TGTGCCAGCAGCTCCTCCGGGACTAGTCGATACGAGCAGTACTTC. This sequence encodes CASSSSGTSRYEQYF.